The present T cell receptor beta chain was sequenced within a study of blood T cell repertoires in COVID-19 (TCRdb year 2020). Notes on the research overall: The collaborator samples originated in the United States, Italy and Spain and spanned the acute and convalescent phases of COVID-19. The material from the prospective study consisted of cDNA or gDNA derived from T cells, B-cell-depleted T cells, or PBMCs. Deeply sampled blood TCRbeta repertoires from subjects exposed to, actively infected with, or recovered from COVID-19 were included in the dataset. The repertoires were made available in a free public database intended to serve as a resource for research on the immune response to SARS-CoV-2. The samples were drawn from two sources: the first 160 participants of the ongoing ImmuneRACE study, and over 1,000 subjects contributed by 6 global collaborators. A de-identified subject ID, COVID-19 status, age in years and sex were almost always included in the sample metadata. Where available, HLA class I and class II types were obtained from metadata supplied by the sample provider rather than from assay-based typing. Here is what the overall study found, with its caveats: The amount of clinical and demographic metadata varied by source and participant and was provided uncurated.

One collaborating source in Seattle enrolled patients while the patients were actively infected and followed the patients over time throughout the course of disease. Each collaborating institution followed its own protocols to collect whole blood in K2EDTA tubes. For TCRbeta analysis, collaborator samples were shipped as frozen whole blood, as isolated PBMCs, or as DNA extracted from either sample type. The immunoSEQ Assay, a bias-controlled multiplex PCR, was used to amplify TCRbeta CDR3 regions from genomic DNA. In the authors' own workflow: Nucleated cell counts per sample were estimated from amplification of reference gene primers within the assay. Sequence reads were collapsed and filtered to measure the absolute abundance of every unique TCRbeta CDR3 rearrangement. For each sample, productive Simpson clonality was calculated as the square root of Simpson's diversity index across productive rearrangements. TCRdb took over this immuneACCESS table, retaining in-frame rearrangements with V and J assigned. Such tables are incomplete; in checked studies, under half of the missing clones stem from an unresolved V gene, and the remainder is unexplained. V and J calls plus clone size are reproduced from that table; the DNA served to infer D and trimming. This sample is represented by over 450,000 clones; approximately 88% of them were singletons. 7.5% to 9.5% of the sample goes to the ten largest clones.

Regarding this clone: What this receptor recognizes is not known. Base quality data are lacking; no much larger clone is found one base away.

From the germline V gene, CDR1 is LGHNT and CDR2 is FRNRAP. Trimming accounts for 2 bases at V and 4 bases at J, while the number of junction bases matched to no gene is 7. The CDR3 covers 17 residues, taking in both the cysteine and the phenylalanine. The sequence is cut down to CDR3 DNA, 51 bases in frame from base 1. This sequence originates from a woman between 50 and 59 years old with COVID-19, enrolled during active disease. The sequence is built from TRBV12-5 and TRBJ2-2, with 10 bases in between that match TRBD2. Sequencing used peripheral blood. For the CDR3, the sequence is CASGLPSGGAPTGELFF. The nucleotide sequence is TGTGCTAGTGGTTTGCCCAGCGGGGGGGCGCCCACCGGGGAGCTGTTTTTT. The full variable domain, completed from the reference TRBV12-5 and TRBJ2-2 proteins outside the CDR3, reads DARVTQTPRHKVTEMGQEVTMRCQPILGHNTVFWYRQTMMQGLELLAYFRNRAPLDDSGMPKDRFSAEMPDATLATLKIQPSEPRDSAVYFCASGLPSGGAPTGELFFGEGSRLTVL.